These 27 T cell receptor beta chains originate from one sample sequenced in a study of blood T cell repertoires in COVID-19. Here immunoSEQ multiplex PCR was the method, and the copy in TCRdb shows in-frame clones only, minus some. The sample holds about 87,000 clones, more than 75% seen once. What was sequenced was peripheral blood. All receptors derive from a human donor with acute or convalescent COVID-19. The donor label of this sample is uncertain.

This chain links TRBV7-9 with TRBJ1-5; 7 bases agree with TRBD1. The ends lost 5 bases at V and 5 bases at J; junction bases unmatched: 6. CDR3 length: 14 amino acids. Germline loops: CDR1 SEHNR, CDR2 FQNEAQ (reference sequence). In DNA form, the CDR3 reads TGTGCCAGCAGCGACAGGGCAGCAGATCAGCCCCAGCATTTT. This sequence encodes CASSDRAADQPQHF. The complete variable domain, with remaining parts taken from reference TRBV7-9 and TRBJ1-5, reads DTGVSQNPRHKITKRGQNVTFRCDPISEHNRLYWYRQTLGQGPEFLTYFQNEAQLEKSRLLSDRFSAERPKGSFSTLEIQRTEQGDSAMYLCASSDRAADQPQHFGDGTRLSIL.

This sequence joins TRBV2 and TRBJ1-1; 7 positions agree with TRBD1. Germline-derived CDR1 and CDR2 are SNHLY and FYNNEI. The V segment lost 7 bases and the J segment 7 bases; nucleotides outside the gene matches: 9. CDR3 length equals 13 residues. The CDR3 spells CASTPGQAFEAFF. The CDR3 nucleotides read TGTGCCAGCACCCCCGGACAGGCCTTTGAAGCTTTCTTT.

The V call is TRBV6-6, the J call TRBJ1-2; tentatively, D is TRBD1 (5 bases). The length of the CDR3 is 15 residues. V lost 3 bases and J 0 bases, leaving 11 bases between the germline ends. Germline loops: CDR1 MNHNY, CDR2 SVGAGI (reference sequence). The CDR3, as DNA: TGTGCCAGCAGTTATGACAGACAGTCTAACTATGGCTACACCTTC. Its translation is CASSYDRQSNYGYTF.

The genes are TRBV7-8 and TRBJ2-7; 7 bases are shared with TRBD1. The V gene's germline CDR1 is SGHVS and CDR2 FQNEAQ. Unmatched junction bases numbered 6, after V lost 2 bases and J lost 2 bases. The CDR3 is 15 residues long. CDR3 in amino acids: CASSLSRGTTYEQYF. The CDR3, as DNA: TGTGCCAGCAGCTTAAGCAGGGGGACCACCTACGAGCAGTACTTC. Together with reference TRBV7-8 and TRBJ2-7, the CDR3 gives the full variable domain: GAGVSQSPRYKVAKRGQDVALRCDPISGHVSLFWYQQALGQGPEFLTYFQNEAQLDKSGLPSDRFFAERPEGSVSTLKIQRTQQEDSAVYLCASSLSRGTTYEQYFGPGTRLTVT.

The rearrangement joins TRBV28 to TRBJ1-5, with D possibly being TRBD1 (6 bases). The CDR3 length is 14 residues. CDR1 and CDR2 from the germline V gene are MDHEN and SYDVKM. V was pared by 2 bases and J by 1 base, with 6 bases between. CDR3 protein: CASSLRGSNQPQHF. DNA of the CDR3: TGTGCCAGCAGTTTAAGGGGGAGCAATCAGCCCCAGCATTTT.

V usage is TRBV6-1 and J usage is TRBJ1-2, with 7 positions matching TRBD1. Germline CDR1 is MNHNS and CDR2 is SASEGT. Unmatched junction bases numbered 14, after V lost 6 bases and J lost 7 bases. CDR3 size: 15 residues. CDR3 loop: CASRLLTGTGFGYTF. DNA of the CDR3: TGTGCCAGCAGGCTGTTGACAGGGACTGGTTTTGGCTACACCTTC.

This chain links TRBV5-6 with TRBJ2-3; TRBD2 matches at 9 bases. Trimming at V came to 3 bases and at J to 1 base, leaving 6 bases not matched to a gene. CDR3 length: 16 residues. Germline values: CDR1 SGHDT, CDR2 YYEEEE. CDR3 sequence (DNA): TGTGCCAGCAGCTCATTAGCGGGGGCCGGCACAGATACGCAGTATTTT. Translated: CASSSLAGAGTDTQYF.

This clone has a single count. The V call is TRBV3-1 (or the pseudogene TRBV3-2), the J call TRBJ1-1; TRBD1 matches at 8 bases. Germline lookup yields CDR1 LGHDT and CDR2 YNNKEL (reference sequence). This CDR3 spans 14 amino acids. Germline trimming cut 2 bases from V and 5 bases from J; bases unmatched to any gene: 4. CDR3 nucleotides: TGTGCCAGCAGCCAAAATACAGGGGGAACTGAAGCTTTCTTT. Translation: CASSQNTGGTEAFF.

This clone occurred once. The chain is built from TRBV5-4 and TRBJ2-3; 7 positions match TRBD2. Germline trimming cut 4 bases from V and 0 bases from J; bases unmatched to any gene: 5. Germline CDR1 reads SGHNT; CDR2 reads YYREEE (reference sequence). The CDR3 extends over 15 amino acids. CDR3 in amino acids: CASSLGGTSTDTQYF. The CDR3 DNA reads TGTGCCAGCAGCCTCGGGGGGACTAGCACAGATACGCAGTATTTT.

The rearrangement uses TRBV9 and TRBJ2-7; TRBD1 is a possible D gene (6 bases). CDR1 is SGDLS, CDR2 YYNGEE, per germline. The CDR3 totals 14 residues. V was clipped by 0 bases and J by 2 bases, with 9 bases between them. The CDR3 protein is CASSVGTAPYEQYF. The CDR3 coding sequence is TGTGCCAGCAGCGTAGGGACAGCCCCCTACGAGCAGTACTTC. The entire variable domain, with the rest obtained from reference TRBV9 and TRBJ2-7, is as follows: DSGVTQTPKHLITATGQRVTLRCSPRSGDLSVYWYQQSLDQGLQFLIQYYNGEERAKGNILERFSAQQFPDLHSELNLSSLELGDSALYFCASSVGTAPYEQYFGPGTRLTVT.

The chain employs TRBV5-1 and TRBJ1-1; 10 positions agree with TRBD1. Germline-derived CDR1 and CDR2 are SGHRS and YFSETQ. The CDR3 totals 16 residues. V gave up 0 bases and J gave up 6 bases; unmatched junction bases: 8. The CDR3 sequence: CASSLAGTGVLAEAFF. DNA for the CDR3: TGCGCCAGCAGCTTGGCAGGGACAGGGGTTTTAGCTGAAGCTTTCTTT.

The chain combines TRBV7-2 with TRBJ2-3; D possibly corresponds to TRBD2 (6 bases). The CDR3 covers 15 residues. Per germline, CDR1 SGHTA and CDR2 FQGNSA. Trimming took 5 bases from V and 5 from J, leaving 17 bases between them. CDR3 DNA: TGTGCCAGCAGCCCGAGCCTGGGGGGAGGAGATACGCAGTATTTT. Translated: CASSPSLGGGDTQYF.

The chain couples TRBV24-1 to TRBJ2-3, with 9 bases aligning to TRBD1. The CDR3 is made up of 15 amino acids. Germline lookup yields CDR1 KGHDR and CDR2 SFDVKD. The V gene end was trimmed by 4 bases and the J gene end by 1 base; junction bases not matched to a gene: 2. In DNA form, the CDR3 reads TGTGCCACCAGTGAGTGGACAGGGGGCACAGATACGCAGTATTTT. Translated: CATSEWTGGTDTQYF.

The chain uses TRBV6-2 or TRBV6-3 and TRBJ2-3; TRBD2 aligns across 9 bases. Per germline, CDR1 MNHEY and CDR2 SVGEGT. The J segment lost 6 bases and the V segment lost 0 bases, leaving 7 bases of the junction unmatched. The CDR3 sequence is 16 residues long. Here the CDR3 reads CASSYSGTSSADTQYF. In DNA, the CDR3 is TGTGCCAGCAGTTACTCCGGGACTAGCTCCGCGGATACGCAGTATTTT.

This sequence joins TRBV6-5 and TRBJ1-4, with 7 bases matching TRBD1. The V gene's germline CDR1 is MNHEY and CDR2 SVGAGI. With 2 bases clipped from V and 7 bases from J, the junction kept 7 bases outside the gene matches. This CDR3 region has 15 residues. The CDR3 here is CASSYDRVRGEKLFF. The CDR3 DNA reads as TGTGCCAGCAGTTACGACAGGGTTAGGGGTGAAAAACTGTTTTTT.

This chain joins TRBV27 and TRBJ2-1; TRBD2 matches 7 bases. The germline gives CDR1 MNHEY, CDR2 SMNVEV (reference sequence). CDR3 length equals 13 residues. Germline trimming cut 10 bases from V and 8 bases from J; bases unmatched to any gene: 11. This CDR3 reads CAKPKRGVDEQFF. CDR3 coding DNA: TGTGCCAAACCGAAACGGGGGGTAGATGAGCAGTTCTTC.

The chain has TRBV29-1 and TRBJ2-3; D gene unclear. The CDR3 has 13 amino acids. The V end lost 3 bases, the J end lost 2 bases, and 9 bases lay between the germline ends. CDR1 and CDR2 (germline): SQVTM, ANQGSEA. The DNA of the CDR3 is TGCAGCGTTGAGTTCCGGGTCACAGATACGCAGTATTTT. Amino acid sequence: CSVEFRVTDTQYF.

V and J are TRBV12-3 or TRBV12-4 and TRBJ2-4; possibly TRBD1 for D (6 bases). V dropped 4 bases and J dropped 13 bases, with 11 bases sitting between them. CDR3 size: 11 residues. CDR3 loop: CASSSRQAQYF. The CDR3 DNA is TGTGCCAGCAGTTCCCGACAGGCCCAGTACTTC.

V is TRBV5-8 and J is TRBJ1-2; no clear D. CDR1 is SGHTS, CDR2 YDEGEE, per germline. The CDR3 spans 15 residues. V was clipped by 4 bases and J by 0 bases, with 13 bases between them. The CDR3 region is CASSTYGDANYGYTF. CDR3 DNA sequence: TGTGCCAGCAGCACCTACGGGGATGCTAACTATGGCTACACCTTC.

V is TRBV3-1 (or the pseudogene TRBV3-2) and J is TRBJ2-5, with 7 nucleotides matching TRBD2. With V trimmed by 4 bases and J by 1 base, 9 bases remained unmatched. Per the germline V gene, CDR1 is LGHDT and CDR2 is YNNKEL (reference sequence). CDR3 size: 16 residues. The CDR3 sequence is CASSPFWGTIQETQYF. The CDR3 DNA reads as TGTGCCAGCAGCCCCTTTTGGGGGACTATCCAAGAGACCCAGTACTTC.

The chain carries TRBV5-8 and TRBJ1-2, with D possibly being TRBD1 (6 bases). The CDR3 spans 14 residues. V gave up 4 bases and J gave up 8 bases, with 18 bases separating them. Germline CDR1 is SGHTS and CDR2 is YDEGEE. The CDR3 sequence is CASSRTRGAGGYTF. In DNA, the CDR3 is TGTGCCAGCAGCCGAACCCGGGGGGCAGGGGGCTACACCTTC. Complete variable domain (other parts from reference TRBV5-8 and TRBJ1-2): EAGVTQSPTHLIKTRGQQATLRCSPISGHTSVYWYQQALGLGLQFLLWYDEGEERNRGNFPPRFSGRQFPNYSSELNVNALELEDSALYLCASSRTRGAGGYTFGSGTRLTVV.

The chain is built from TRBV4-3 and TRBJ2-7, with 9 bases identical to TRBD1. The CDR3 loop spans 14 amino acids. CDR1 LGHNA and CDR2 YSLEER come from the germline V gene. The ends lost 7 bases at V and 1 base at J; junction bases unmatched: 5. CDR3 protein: CASTWDRESYEQYF. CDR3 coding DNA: TGCGCCAGCACCTGGGACAGGGAGTCCTACGAGCAGTACTTC.

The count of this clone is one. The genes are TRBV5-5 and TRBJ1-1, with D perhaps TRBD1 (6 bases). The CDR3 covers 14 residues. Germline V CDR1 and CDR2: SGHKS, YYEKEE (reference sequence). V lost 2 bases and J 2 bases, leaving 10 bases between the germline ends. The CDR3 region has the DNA TGTGCCAGCAGCTTAACAGGGCCCAACACTGAAGCTTTCTTT. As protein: CASSLTGPNTEAFF.

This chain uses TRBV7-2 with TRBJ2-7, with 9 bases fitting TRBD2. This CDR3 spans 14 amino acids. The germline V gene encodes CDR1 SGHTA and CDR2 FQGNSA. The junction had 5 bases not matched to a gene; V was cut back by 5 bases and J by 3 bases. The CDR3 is CASSRTSDVYEQYF. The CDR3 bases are TGTGCCAGCAGCCGGACTAGCGACGTCTACGAGCAGTACTTC.

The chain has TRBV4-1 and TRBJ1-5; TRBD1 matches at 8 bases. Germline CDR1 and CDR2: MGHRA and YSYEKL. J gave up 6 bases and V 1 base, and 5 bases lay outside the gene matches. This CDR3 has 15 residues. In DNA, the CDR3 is TGCGCCAGCAGCCAAGCGGACAGGGAAGGTCAGCCCCAGCATTTT. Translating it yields CASSQADREGQPQHF.

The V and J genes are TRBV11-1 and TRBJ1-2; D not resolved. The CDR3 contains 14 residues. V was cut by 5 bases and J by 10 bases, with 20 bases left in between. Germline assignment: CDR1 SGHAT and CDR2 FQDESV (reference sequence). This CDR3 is CASSPEPGLHSYTF. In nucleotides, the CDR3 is TGTGCCAGCAGCCCGGAACCAGGACTCCATTCCTACACCTTC. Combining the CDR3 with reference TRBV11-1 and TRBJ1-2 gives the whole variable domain EAEVAQSPRYKITEKSQAVAFWCDPISGHATLYWYRQILGQGPELLVQFQDESVVDDSQLPKDRFSAERLKGVDSTLKIQPAELGDSAMYLCASSPEPGLHSYTFGSGTRLTVV.

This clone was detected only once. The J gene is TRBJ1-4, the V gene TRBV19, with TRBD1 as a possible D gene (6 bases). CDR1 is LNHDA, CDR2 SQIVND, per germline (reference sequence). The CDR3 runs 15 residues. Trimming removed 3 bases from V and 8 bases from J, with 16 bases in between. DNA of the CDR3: TGTGCCAGTAGTATTCTGGGAGATGGGGGCGAAAAACTGTTTTTT. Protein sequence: CASSILGDGGEKLFF. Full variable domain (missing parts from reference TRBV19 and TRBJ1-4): DGGITQSPKYLFRKEGQNVTLSCEQNLNHDAMYWYRQDPGQGLRLIYYSQIVNDFQKGDIAEGYSVSREKKESFPLTVTSAQKNPTAFYLCASSILGDGGEKLFFGSGTQLSVL.